This entry lists 24 T cell receptor beta chains sequenced from one sample in a study of T-cell memory formation after mild COVID-19. MiXCR was run by TCRdb on the 5' RACE reads, yielding one entry per CDR3 protein. The repertoire holds around 370,000 distinct CDR3 sequences, over 20% seen once, with around 13% in the top ten. The sequenced material came from PBMCs or a T cell subset sorted from them (not recorded which). The receptors shown here come from an adult woman who had mild COVID-19 (a few samples of this study predate the infection). Cell type and time point are not known.

The CDR3 reads CASSQDRGNEKLFF. The DNA of the CDR3 is TGTGCCAGCAGCCAAGATCGGGGGAATGAAAAACTGTTTTTT. The chain recombines TRBV4-2 with TRBJ1-4; TRBD1 is a possible D gene (5 bases). The germline V gene encodes CDR1 LGHNA and CDR2 YNFKEQ. The CDR3 extends over 14 amino acids. The V end lost 0 bases, the J end lost 5 bases, and 7 bases lay between the germline ends.

The genes are TRBV7-2 and TRBJ1-1; D might be TRBD1 (6 bases). The V end lost 5 bases, the J end lost 8 bases, and 12 bases lay between the germline ends. This CDR3 is built from 12 residues. CDR1 is SGHTA, CDR2 FQGNSA, per germline. DNA for the CDR3: TGTGCCAGCAGCAGACAACAGGGAGAAGCTTTCTTT. Its translation: CASSRQQGEAFF.

The sample holds a few counts of this clonotype. CDR3 residues: CASSSSSGKSTDTQYF. The CDR3 coding sequence is TGTGCCAGCAGTTCCTCTAGCGGAAAAAGCACAGATACGCAGTATTTT. The rearrangement links TRBV27 to TRBJ2-3; 7 positions match TRBD2. Germline CDR1 is MNHEY and CDR2 is SMNVEV (reference sequence). Trimming removed 4 bases from V and 0 bases from J; junction bases left unmatched: 7. The CDR3 is 16 residues long.

The chain combines TRBV2 with TRBJ2-7; 11 bases are a match to TRBD2. There are 15 residues in the CDR3. In germline, CDR1 is SNHLY, CDR2 FYNNEI. J lost 3 bases, V lost 5 bases, and 6 bases had no gene match. The CDR3 nucleotides read TGTGCCAGCAGTTCCGGGACTAGCGGTGTCTACGAGCAGTACTTC. Protein: CASSSGTSGVYEQYF.

This chain links TRBV12-3 or TRBV12-4 with TRBJ2-3, with D uncertain. The ends were cut back, 3 bases at V and 11 bases at J, with 18 bases in the middle. This CDR3 spans 14 amino acids. The CDR3 loop is CASSFSEFSFRQYF. The CDR3, as DNA: TGTGCCAGCAGTTTCTCTGAGTTTAGTTTTCGGCAGTATTTT.

In its sample, this clonotype was seen a few times. V usage is TRBV9 and J usage is TRBJ2-1; D could derive from TRBD1 or TRBD2 (7 bases each). V dropped 5 bases and J dropped 9 bases, with 12 bases sitting between them. The CDR3 is 12 amino acids. The germline gives CDR1 SGDLS, CDR2 YYNGEE. CDR3 amino acids: CASRSGGGEQFF. In DNA, the CDR3 is TGTGCCAGCAGATCAGGGGGGGGTGAGCAGTTCTTC.

This clonotype has just a few counts. The chain combines TRBV4-1 with TRBJ1-2; D call uncertain. Between the trimmed V and J ends, which lost 0 bases and 1 base, there was a span of 9 bases. The CDR3 has 15 amino acids. Per the germline V gene, CDR1 is MGHRA and CDR2 is YSYEKL. CDR3 sequence reads: CASSQEGSLNYGYTF. The DNA for the CDR3 is TGCGCCAGCAGCCAAGAGGGGTCCCTTAACTATGGCTACACCTTC.

The J gene is TRBJ2-3, the V gene TRBV5-1; tentative D call: TRBD2 (7 bases). Germline V gives CDR1 SGHRS, CDR2 YFSETQ. CDR3 length equals 18 residues. Trimming took off 4 bases at V and 3 bases at J, with 24 bases between the two ends. The CDR3 DNA sequence: TGCGCCAGCAGCAGATCTAGAGGTGCTAGGGGGGGTACAGATACGCAGTATTTT. Translated, it gives CASSRSRGARGGTDTQYF.

The V gene is TRBV30, the J gene TRBJ2-1, with 8 bases aligning to TRBD2. Trimming took 2 bases from V and 0 from J; bases not matched to a gene: 9. From germline, CDR1 is GTSNPN and CDR2 SVGIG (reference sequence). There are 17 residues in the CDR3. The CDR3: CAWSLGVAGSSYNEQFF. The CDR3 DNA reads TGTGCCTGGAGTCTGGGTGTAGCGGGGAGCTCCTACAATGAGCAGTTCTTC.

The chain has TRBV30 and TRBJ1-5; D not resolved. The ends were cut back, 2 bases at V and 4 bases at J, with 12 bases in the middle. This CDR3 is built from 14 residues. Germline V gene sequence: CDR1 GTSNPN, CDR2 SVGIG (reference sequence). The CDR3 DNA is TGTGCCTGGAGTTATACCGGGAAGAATCAGCCCCAGCATTTT. This gives the protein CAWSYTGKNQPQHF.

V usage is TRBV6-1 and J usage is TRBJ1-2; 7 bases are a match to TRBD1. This CDR3 has 14 residues. Trimming took 2 bases from V and 7 from J; bases not matched to a gene: 7. Looked up from germline, CDR1 is MNHNS and CDR2 is SASEGT. The CDR3 region has the DNA TGTGCCAGCAGTGAACACAGGGGAGCCTTTGGCTACACCTTC. Translating it yields CASSEHRGAFGYTF.

The chain recombines TRBV30 with TRBJ2-3; 12 nucleotides agree with TRBD2. CDR3 length equals 17 residues. Looked up from germline, CDR1 is GTSNPN and CDR2 is SVGIG (reference sequence). The V gene end was trimmed by 2 bases and the J gene end by 2 bases; junction bases not matched to a gene: 8. The CDR3 is CAWSSLRTSGNTDTQYF. The CDR3 DNA sequence: TGTGCCTGGAGTTCCCTCCGGACTAGCGGGAACACAGATACGCAGTATTTT.

This sequence joins TRBV23-1 and TRBJ2-7; D gene ambiguous. TRBV23-1 is flagged as an ORF with uncertain function. V shed 7 bases and J shed 2 bases, with 9 bases lying between them. This CDR3 has 12 residues. The CDR3 loop is CASTTNTYEQYF. The CDR3 nucleotides read TGCGCCAGCACGACAAATACCTACGAGCAGTACTTC.

The chain recombines TRBV5-1 with TRBJ2-1, with TRBD2 identical over 11 bases. Trimming at V came to 0 bases and at J to 6 bases, leaving 2 bases not matched to a gene. The CDR3 covers 15 residues. In germline, CDR1 is SGHRS, CDR2 YFSETQ. CDR3 coding DNA: TGCGCCAGCAGCTTGGAGACTAGCGGGGTCAATGAGCAGTTCTTC. Translated, it gives CASSLETSGVNEQFF.

This clonotype was counted between two and nine times. The chain links TRBV2 to TRBJ1-3; a possible D gene is TRBD1 (5 bases). CDR1 and CDR2 (germline): SNHLY, FYNNEI. This CDR3 comprises 13 residues. With 9 bases removed from V and 2 bases from J, the gap between germline ends came to 11 bases. The CDR3 region is CARSTGPGNTIYF. CDR3 nucleotides: TGTGCCAGATCTACGGGGCCTGGAAACACCATATATTTT.

The chain employs TRBV5-6 and TRBJ2-2; a possible D gene is TRBD2 (6 bases). This CDR3 region has 14 residues. Trimming removed 3 bases at V and 6 bases at J, with 12 bases between. CDR1 and CDR2 from the germline V gene are SGHDT and YYEEEE. CDR3 sequence: CASSSLGGAGELFF. DNA of the CDR3: TGTGCCAGCAGCTCCTTAGGCGGGGCCGGGGAGCTGTTTTTT.

This clonotype appeared a few times. This chain uses TRBV27 with TRBJ2-7; D perhaps matches TRBD1 (6 bases). Between the trimmed V and J ends, which lost 5 bases and 2 bases, there was a span of 16 bases. Per the germline V gene, CDR1 is MNHEY and CDR2 is SMNVEV (reference sequence). The CDR3 covers 15 residues. The CDR3 region is CASSQRTATAYEQYF. In nucleotides, the CDR3 is TGTGCCAGCAGTCAGAGGACAGCTACGGCCTACGAGCAGTACTTC.

This clonotype was seen a handful of times. The gene calls are TRBV7-9 and TRBJ1-2; maybe TRBD1 (5 bases). Germline V gene sequence: CDR1 SEHNR, CDR2 FQNEAQ (reference sequence). The CDR3 contains 14 residues. V lost 1 base to trimming and J lost 5 bases, with 11 bases between them. CDR3 sequence (DNA): TGTGCCAGCAGCTTAGGCGGGACGGTGTATGGCTACACCTTC. Amino acid sequence: CASSLGGTVYGYTF.

The J gene is TRBJ1-1, the V gene TRBV5-1, with TRBD1 as a possible D gene (6 bases). Trimming pared 3 bases from V and 7 bases from J, leaving 10 bases between. The germline gives CDR1 SGHRS, CDR2 YFSETQ. This CDR3 comprises 12 residues. As DNA, the CDR3 is TGCGCCAGCAGCTCCCAGGGGATTGAAGCTTTCTTT. Translation: CASSSQGIEAFF.

This clonotype has only a few counts. The CDR3 spells CASSRDRENSPLHF. DNA of the CDR3: TGTGCCAGCTCACGGGACAGGGAAAATTCACCCCTCCACTTT. The chain couples TRBV18 to TRBJ1-6, with 9 bases lining up with TRBD1. V shed 4 bases, J shed 7 bases, and the junction held 2 bases outside the gene matches. Germline CDR1 reads KGHSH; CDR2 reads LQKENI. The CDR3 consists of 14 residues.

In DNA, the CDR3 is TGTGCCAGCTCATTCCGACAGGGGATCTACGAGCAGTACTTC. Amino acid sequence: CASSFRQGIYEQYF. The chain employs TRBV18 and TRBJ2-7; 8 nucleotides match TRBD1. Germline lookup yields CDR1 KGHSH and CDR2 LQKENI. Trimming cost V 5 bases and J 3 bases; bases outside gene matches: 6. The CDR3 loop spans 14 amino acids.

This rearrangement joins TRBV21-1 to TRBJ2-2; the table calls TRBD1, which could not be checked here. TRBV21-1 constitutes a pseudogene. CDR3 length equals 19 residues. CDR3 region: CASSKVHGQGPPFTGELFF. DNA of the CDR3: TGTGCCAGCAGCAAAGTTCACGGACAGGGCCCCCCTTTCACCGGGGAGCTGTTTTTT.

V is TRBV24-1 and J is TRBJ2-2, with 8 bases that match TRBD2. The CDR3 extends over 15 amino acids. The junction had 6 bases not matched to a gene; V was cut back by 5 bases and J by 5 bases. Germline CDR1 reads KGHDR; CDR2 reads SFDVKD. CDR3 protein: CATSAGSGVTGELFF. CDR3 nucleotide sequence: TGTGCCACCAGTGCTGGTAGCGGGGTGACCGGGGAGCTGTTTTTT.

The sample holds a few counts of this clonotype. The chain couples TRBV7-9 to TRBJ1-5; D call uncertain. The CDR3 consists of 14 residues. Germline CDR1 and CDR2: SEHNR and FQNEAQ (reference sequence). The V and J ends lost 4 bases and 1 base respectively, with 8 bases between them. The CDR3 is CASSSTRSNQPQHF. CDR3 bases: TGTGCCAGCAGCTCGACAAGGAGCAATCAGCCCCAGCATTTT.